This T cell receptor beta chain originates from a study of T cell repertoires in cytomegalovirus infection. V was pared by 5 bases and J by 6 bases, with 17 bases between. This CDR3 is 15 amino acids long. Germline CDR1 is SGHTA and CDR2 is FQGNSA. Turning to this clonotype: A much larger clonotype is one base distant, so this may be a read error.

TCRdb re-called the reads through MiXCR, storing one row per CDR3 protein. The sample lists approximately 700,000 distinct CDR3 sequences; about 40% were seen once. This clonotype was obtained from a human donor in good health (CMV status not recorded). Some clones in this sample may be carry-over from other donors' samples. The J gene is TRBJ2-1, the V gene TRBV7-2, with a weak D call TRBD2 (5 bases). Sequencing was done on a sample of PBMCs. DNA for the CDR3: TGTGCCAGCAGCCTACCGGGAATAGCAGGCAATGAGCAGTTCTTC. It is translated as CASSLPGIAGNEQFF.